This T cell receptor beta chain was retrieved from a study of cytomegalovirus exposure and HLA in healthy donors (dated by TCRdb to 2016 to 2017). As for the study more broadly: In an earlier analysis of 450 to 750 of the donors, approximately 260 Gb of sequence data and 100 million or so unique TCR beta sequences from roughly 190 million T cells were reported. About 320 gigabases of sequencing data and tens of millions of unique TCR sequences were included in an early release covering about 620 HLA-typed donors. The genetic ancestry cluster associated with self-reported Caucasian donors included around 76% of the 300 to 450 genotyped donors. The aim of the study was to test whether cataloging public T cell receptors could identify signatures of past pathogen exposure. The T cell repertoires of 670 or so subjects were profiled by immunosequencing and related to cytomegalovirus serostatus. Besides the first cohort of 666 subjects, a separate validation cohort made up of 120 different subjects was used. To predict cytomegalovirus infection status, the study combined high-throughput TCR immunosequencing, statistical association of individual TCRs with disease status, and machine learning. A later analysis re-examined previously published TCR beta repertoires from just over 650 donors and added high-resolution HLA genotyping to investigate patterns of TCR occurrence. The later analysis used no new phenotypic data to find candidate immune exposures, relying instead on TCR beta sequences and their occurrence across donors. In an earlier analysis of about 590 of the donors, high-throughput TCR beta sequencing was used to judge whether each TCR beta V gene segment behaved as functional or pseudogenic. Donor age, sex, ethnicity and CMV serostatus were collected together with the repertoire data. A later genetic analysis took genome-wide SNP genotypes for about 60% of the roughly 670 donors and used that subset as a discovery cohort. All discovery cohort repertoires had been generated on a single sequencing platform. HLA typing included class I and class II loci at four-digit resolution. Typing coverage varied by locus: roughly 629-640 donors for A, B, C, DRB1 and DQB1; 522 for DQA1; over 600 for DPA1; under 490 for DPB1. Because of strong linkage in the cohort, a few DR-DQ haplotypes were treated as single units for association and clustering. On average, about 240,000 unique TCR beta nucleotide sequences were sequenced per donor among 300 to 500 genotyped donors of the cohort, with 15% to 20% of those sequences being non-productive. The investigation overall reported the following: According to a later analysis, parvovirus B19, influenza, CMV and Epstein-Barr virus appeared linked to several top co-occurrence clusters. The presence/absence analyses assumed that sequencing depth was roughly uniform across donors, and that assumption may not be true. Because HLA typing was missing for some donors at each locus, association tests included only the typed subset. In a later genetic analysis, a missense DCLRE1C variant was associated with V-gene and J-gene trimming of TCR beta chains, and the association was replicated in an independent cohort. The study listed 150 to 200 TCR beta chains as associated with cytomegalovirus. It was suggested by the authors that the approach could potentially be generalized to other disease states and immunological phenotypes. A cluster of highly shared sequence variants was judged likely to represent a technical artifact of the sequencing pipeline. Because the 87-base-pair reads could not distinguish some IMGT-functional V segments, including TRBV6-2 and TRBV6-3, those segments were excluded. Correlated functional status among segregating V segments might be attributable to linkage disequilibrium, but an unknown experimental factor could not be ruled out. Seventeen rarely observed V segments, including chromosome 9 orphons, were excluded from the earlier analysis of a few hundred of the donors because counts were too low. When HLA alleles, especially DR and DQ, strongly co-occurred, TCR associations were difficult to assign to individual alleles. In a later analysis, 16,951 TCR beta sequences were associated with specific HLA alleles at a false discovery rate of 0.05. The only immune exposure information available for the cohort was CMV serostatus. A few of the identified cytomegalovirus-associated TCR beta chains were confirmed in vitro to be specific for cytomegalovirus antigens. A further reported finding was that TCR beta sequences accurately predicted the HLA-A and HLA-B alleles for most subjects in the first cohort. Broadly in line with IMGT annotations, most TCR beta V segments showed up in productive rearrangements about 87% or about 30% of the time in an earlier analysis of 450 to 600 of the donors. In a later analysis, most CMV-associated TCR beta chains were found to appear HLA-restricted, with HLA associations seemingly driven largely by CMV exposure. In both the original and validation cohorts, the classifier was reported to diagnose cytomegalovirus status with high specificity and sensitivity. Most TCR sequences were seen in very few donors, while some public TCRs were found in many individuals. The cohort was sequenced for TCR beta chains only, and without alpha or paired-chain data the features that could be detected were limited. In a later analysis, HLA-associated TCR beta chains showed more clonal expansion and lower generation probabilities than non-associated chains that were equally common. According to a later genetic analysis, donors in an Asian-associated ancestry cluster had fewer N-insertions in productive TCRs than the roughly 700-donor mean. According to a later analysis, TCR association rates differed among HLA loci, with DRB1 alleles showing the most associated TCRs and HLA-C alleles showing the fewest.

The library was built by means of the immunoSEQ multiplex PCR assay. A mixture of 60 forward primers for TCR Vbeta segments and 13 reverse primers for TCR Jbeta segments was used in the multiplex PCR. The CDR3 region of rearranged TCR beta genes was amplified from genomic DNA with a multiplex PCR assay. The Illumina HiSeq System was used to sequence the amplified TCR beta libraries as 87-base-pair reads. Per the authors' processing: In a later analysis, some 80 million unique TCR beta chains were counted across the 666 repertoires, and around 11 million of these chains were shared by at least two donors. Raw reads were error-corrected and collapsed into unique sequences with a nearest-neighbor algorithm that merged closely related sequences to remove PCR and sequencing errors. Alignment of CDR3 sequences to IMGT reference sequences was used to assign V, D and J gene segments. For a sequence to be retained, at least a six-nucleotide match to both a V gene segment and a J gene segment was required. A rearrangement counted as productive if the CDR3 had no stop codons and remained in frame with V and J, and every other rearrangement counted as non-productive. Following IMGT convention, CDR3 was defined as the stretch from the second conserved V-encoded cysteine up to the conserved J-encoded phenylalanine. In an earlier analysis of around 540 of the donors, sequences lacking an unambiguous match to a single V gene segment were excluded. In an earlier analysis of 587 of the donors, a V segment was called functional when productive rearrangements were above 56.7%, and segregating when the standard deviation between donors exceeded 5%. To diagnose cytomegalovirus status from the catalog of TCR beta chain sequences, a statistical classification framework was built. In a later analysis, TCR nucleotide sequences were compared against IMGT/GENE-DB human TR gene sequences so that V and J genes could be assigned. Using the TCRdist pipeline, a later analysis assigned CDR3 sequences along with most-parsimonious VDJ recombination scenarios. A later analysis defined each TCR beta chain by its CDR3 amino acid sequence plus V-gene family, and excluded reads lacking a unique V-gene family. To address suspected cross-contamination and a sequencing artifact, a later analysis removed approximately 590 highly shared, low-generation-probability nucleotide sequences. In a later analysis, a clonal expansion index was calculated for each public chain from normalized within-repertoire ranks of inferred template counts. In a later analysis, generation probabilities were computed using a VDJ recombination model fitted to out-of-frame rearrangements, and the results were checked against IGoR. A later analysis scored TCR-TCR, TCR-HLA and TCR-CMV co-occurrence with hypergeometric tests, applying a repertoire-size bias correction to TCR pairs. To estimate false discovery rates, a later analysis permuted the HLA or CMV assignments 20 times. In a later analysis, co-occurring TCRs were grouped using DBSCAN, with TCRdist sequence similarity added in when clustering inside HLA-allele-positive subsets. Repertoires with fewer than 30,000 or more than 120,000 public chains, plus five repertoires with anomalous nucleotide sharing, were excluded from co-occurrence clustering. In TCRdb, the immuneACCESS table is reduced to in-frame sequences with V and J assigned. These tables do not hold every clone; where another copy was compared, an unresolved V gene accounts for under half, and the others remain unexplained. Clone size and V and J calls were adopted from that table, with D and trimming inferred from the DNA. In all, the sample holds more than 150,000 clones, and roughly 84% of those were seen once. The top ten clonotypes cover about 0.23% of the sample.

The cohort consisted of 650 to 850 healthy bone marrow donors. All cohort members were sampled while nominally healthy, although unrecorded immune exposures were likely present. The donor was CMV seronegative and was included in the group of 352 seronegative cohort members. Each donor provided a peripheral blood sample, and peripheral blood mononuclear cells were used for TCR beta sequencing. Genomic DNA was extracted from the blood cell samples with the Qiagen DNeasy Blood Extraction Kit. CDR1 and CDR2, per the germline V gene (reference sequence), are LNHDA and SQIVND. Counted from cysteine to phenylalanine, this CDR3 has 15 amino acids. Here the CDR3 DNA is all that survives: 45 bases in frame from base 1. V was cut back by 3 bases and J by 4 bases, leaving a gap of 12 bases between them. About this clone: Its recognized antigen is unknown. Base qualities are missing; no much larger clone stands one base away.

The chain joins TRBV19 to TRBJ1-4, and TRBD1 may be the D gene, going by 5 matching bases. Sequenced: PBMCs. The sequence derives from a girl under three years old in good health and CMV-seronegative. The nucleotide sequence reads TGTGCCAGTAGTATCGGGGGAGCCATTAATGAAAAACTGTTTTTT. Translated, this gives CASSIGGAINEKLFF.